The subject of this entry is one TCR beta chain. Its antigen remains unidentified. Time point: pretreatment peripheral blood. The patients had locally advanced or metastatic urothelial carcinoma. This entry comes from a study of PD-L1 blockade in urothelial cancer. At the level of the study: Patients commenced atezolizumab around 2014, and it was given at 1,200 mg intravenously every 3 weeks. Study outcomes and limitations: Sub-median blood TCR clonality before treatment predicted longer survival.

Synthetic TCR analog templates were added to each PCR reaction. TCRdb keeps only in-frame clones here, not all; method: immunoSEQ multiplex PCR. The sample consists of about 79,000 clones, around four fifths of them appearing once. The sample here was PBMCs, taken around atezolizumab (anti-PD-L1) treatment. The clonotype was recovered from a man between 40 and 49 years old with urothelial cancer.

The CDR3 DNA is TGTGCCAGCAGTCCAAAATACGAGCAGTACTTC. This codes for CASSPKYEQYF. V gene TRBV6-1 combines with J gene TRBJ2-7; no clear D. V was clipped by 5 bases and J by 4 bases, with 6 bases between them. CDR3 length: 11 residues. Germline-derived CDR1 and CDR2 are MNHNS and SASEGT.